The source of this T cell receptor (beta chain) is a study of cytomegalovirus exposure and HLA in healthy donors. The PCR had 60 Vbeta and 13 Jbeta primers. Some clones are missing from TCRdb's copy, which holds only in-frame ones; the method was immunoSEQ multiplex PCR. The sample has around 88,000 clones; approximately 72% are singletons. The CDR3 is 14 amino acids. Germline V gives CDR1 SGHAT, CDR2 FQNNGV. The V gene end was trimmed by 2 bases and the J gene end by 10 bases; junction bases not matched to a gene: 9. The sample taken for sequencing was PBMCs. This chain joins TRBV11-2 and TRBJ1-1, with TRBD1 matching over 8 bases. This clonotype originated in a woman between 40 and 50 years old in good health and CMV-seropositive. The CDR3 coding sequence is TGTGCCAGCAGCTTAACCCCCCTAACAGGGGGAGCTTTCTTT. As protein: CASSLTPLTGGAFF.